The 21 T cell receptor beta chains below come from one sample, sequenced in a study of spatial heterogeneity in lung cancer. Regarding time point: sample taken at primary tumor resection. MiXCR, run by TCRdb on the 5' RACE reads, gives a single entry per CDR3 protein. In the table there are tens of thousands of distinct CDR3 sequences, about an eighth of which are singletons. The sample in question was PBMCs, obtained at surgery. The receptor source for this set is a male donor with early-stage non-small cell lung cancer.

V and J are TRBV6-2 or TRBV6-3 and TRBJ2-1, with TRBD1 identical over 9 bases. The germline V gene encodes CDR1 MNHEY and CDR2 SVGEGT. CDR3 size: 15 residues. J lost 5 bases, V lost 8 bases, and 10 bases had no gene match. The CDR3 nucleotides read TGTGCCAGCTCGCCAGGACAGGGGCGCCACAATGAGCAGTTCTTC. It encodes CASSPGQGRHNEQFF.

This clonotype was recorded at least ten times. The V gene is TRBV27, the J gene TRBJ2-4, with D unclear. The length of the CDR3 is 14 residues. With 6 bases removed from V and 1 base from J, the gap between germline ends came to 10 bases. Per the germline V gene, CDR1 is MNHEY and CDR2 is SMNVEV (reference sequence). The CDR3 loop reads CASSPGTAKNIQYF. The CDR3, as DNA: TGTGCCAGCAGCCCCGGAACGGCCAAAAACATTCAGTACTTC.

This clonotype was counted many times. The chain joins TRBV25-1 to TRBJ2-5; 7 positions match TRBD2. Germline V gives CDR1 MGHDK, CDR2 SYGVNS. The CDR3 extends over 14 amino acids. The V and J ends lost 5 bases and 2 bases, in that order; junction bases with no gene match: 5. The CDR3 reads CASSPGTIQETQYF. CDR3 nucleotide sequence: TGTGCCAGCAGTCCCGGGACTATACAAGAGACCCAGTACTTC.

V and J are TRBV14 and TRBJ1-6; a weak D match, TRBD1 (6 bases). CDR1 and CDR2 from the germline V gene are SGHDN and FVKESK. CDR3 length: 16 amino acids. V lost 4 bases and J lost 1, with 11 bases in between. The DNA of the CDR3 is TGTGCCAGCAGCCGGTCGACAGGTTCCTATAATTCACCCCTCCACTTT. The encoded protein is CASSRSTGSYNSPLHF. Full variable domain (missing parts from reference TRBV14 and TRBJ1-6): EAGVTQFPSHSVIEKGQTVTLRCDPISGHDNLYWYRRVMGKEIKFLLHFVKESKQDESGMPNNRFLAERTGGTYSTLKVQPAELEDSGVYFCASSRSTGSYNSPLHFGNGTRLTVT.

The V and J genes are TRBV7-2 and TRBJ2-1, with 8 nucleotides matching TRBD2. Per germline, CDR1 SGHTA and CDR2 FQGNSA. V trimming: 5 bases; J trimming: 0 bases; junction bases outside the gene matches: 3. The CDR3 spans 15 residues. The CDR3 loop is CASSRLAISYNEQFF. The CDR3 nucleotides are TGTGCCAGCAGCCGACTAGCGATCTCCTACAATGAGCAGTTCTTC.

In its sample, this clonotype was seen a few times. The chain joins TRBV6-5 to TRBJ1-1, with 8 bases lining up with TRBD1. CDR3 length: 15 amino acids. The junction had 13 bases not matched to a gene; V was cut back by 6 bases and J by 7 bases. In germline, CDR1 is MNHEY, CDR2 SVGAGI. This chain's CDR3 is CASRGDRSTSLEAFF. CDR3 nucleotides: TGTGCCAGCAGAGGGGACAGGTCTACATCGCTTGAAGCTTTCTTT.

V gene TRBV11-2 combines with J gene TRBJ2-1; TRBD2 might be the D (6 bases). V shed 5 bases and J shed 1 base, with 9 bases lying between them. CDR1 is SGHAT and CDR2 is FQNNGV in the germline V gene. The CDR3 consists of 14 residues. The CDR3 is CASSISGSYNEQFF. For the CDR3, the DNA is TGTGCCAGCAGCATTAGCGGTTCCTACAATGAGCAGTTCTTC.

There are many counts of this clonotype. The chain couples TRBV6-2 or TRBV6-3 to TRBJ2-2; D remains ambiguous. V gave up 6 bases and J gave up 5 bases, with 13 bases separating them. The CDR3 runs to 14 residues. Germline CDR1 MNHEY, CDR2 SVGEGT. The CDR3 sequence: CASRISLSTGELFF. In nucleotides, the CDR3 is TGTGCCAGCAGAATTTCACTATCGACCGGGGAGCTGTTTTTT.

The V call is TRBV7-3, the J call TRBJ2-3, with 9 nucleotides matching TRBD2. V was pared by 3 bases and J by 5 bases, with 12 bases of the junction left unmatched. The CDR3 length is 17 residues. CDR1 SGHTA and CDR2 FQGTGA come from the germline V gene. The CDR3 loop is CASSFLGSGGRGDTQYF. The CDR3 DNA reads as TGTGCCAGCAGCTTTCTGGGCAGCGGGGGGCGAGGAGATACGCAGTATTTT.

The chain joins TRBV28 to TRBJ1-5; D call uncertain. Germline CDR1 and CDR2: MDHEN and SYDVKM. Trimming pared 3 bases from V and 2 bases from J, leaving 8 bases between. The CDR3 length is 14 residues. The CDR3 is CASSLSGGNQPQHF. In DNA, the CDR3 is TGTGCCAGCAGTTTGAGCGGGGGCAATCAGCCCCAGCATTTT.

This chain joins TRBV5-5 and TRBJ2-5; D is perhaps TRBD1 (5 bases). The CDR3 has 12 amino acids. Germline assignment: CDR1 SGHKS and CDR2 YYEKEE (reference sequence). Deletions cut 5 bases from V and 0 bases from J, with 5 bases between. The CDR3 is CASRTDQETQYF. The CDR3 DNA is TGTGCCAGCAGGACAGACCAAGAGACCCAGTACTTC. The variable domain in full, with the rest retrieved from reference TRBV5-5 and TRBJ2-5, is DAGVTQSPTHLIKTRGQQVTLRCSPISGHKSVSWYQQVLGQGPQFIFQYYEKEERGRGNFPDRFSARQFPNYSSELNVNALLLGDSALYLCASRTDQETQYFGPGTRLLVL.

The chain combines TRBV4-1 with TRBJ2-1; D might be TRBD2 (6 bases). The CDR3 has 14 amino acids. CDR1 and CDR2 from the germline V gene are MGHRA and YSYEKL. V was shortened by 4 bases and J by 10 bases, with 17 bases between the two germline ends. Written as DNA, the CDR3 is TGCGCCAGCAGCCCCTTGCGGGAAGCGCGCGAGCAGTTCTTC. Its translation is CASSPLREAREQFF.

The sample holds a few counts of this clonotype. The chain combines TRBV7-8 with TRBJ1-6; D is unclear. The germline V gene has CDR1 SGHVS and CDR2 FQNEAQ. The CDR3 has 11 residues. The ends were cut back, 5 bases at V and 12 bases at J, with 8 bases in the middle. Here the CDR3 DNA reads TGTGCCAGCAGCCTAACGGAACCCCTCCACTTT. Amino acids: CASSLTEPLHF.

Written as DNA, the CDR3 is TGTGCCAGCAGCTTAGGGTCAGGAAGCTCCTACGAGCAGTACTTC. Translated: CASSLGSGSSYEQYF. The V call is TRBV7-8, the J call TRBJ2-7, with D unclear. This CDR3 has 15 amino acids. The V end lost 1 base, the J end lost 0 bases, and 10 bases lay between the germline ends. Germline CDR1 reads SGHVS; CDR2 reads FQNEAQ.

This clonotype was recorded once. A read error is possible here, since a much larger clone lies one base away. The rearrangement uses TRBV3-1 and TRBJ2-7, with 8 bases identical to TRBD1. This CDR3 has 17 residues. CDR1 and CDR2 from the germline V gene are LGHDT and YNNKEL (reference sequence). The CDR3 reads CASSQDLRGQVSYERYF. The CDR3 nucleotides read TGTGCCAGCAGCCAAGATCTTCGGGGACAGGTGAGCTACGAGCGGTACTTC.

This clonotype was observed many times. J is TRBJ2-3 and V is TRBV10-3, with D possibly TRBD1 on 8 matching bases. Between the trimmed V and J ends, which lost 6 bases and 0 bases, there was a span of 13 bases. This CDR3 contains 15 residues. The germline gives CDR1 ENHRY, CDR2 SYGVKD. The CDR3 nucleotides read TGTGCCATCAGAACACAGGGGGGGAGCACAGATACGCAGTATTTT. Its translation: CAIRTQGGSTDTQYF.

This clonotype was seen a handful of times. The chain has TRBV10-2 and TRBJ1-2, with a possible D match to TRBD1 (6 bases). Deletions cut 8 bases from V and 4 bases from J, with 14 bases between. The CDR3 contains 13 residues. Germline values: CDR1 WSHSY, CDR2 SAAADI. The CDR3 coding sequence is TGCGCCAGCGGAGACAGGCTAGGCTATGGCTACACCTTC. It specifies CASGDRLGYGYTF.

The rearrangement joins TRBV4-3 to TRBJ2-7, with D perhaps given as TRBD1 or TRBD2 (5 bases each). CDR3 length: 15 residues. The germline V gene encodes CDR1 LGHNA and CDR2 YSLEER. Trimming pared 1 base from V and 3 bases from J, leaving 13 bases between. CDR3 sequence reads: CASSQGGTGDYEQYF. Here the CDR3 DNA reads TGCGCCAGCAGCCAAGGGGGGACCGGGGACTACGAGCAGTACTTC.

The rearrangement joins TRBV12-3 or TRBV12-4 to TRBJ2-7; 7 bases are a match to TRBD2. The CDR3 length is 14 residues. V lost 3 bases and J lost 5; bases outside the gene matches: 7. The CDR3 DNA follows: TGTGCCAGCAGTTTTGAGCGGGATTCCCACGAGCAGTACTTC. It encodes CASSFERDSHEQYF.

This clonotype was observed many times. The chain employs TRBV20-1 and TRBJ1-5; D might be TRBD1 (6 bases). Germline V gene data show CDR1 as DFQATT and CDR2 as SNEGSKA (reference sequence). The CDR3 sequence is 15 residues long. V lost 5 bases and J 2 bases, leaving 16 bases between the germline ends. The CDR3 DNA reads as TGCAGTGCTGCCATCGGGGGGCTTGGCAATCAGCCCCAGCATTTT. This encodes CSAAIGGLGNQPQHF.

The chain recombines TRBV6-5 with TRBJ2-1; TRBD1 aligns across 8 bases. Per germline, CDR1 MNHEY and CDR2 SVGAGI. The CDR3 extends over 15 amino acids. With V trimmed by 4 bases and J by 2 bases, 4 bases remained unmatched. The CDR3 sequence: CASSSGQGPYNEQFF. As DNA, the CDR3 is TGTGCCAGCAGTTCCGGACAGGGACCCTACAATGAGCAGTTCTTC.